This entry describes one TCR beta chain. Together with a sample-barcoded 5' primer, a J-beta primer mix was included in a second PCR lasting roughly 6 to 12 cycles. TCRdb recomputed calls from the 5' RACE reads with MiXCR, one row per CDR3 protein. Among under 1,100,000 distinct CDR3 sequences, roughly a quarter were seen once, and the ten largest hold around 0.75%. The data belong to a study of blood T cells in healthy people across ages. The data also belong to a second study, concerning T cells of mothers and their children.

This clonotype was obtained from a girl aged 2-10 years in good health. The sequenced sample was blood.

CDR3 amino acids: CASSFQTGGPGDTQYF. The DNA for the CDR3 is TGTGCCAGCAGCTTCCAAACGGGGGGGCCAGGAGATACGCAGTATTTT. V is TRBV7-3 and J is TRBJ2-3, with TRBD2 matching over 8 bases. The CDR3 runs 16 residues. The junction had 10 bases not matched to a gene; V was cut back by 3 bases and J by 5 bases. The germline V gene encodes CDR1 SGHTA and CDR2 FQGTGA.